This entry features one T cell receptor (beta chain) sequence. The sample belongs to a study of blood T cell repertoires in COVID-19. Produced via immunoSEQ multiplex PCR; TCRdb's table is partial and in-frame only. The sample lists some 320,000 clones; 90% were seen once. The participants were between roughly 18 and 90 years old and came from roughly 24 US areas. The recovered donors of Cohort 3 showed two negative PCRs, clearance, or symptom resolution. In germline, CDR1 is LGHDT, CDR2 YNNKEL (reference sequence). The CDR3 is made up of 15 amino acids. V gave up 3 bases and J gave up 1 base, with 12 bases separating them.

V and J are TRBV3-1 (or the pseudogene TRBV3-2) and TRBJ1-1, with D perhaps matching TRBD1 (6 bases). Sequenced input: PBMCs or T cells enriched from blood (not recorded which). This TCR came from a man between 60 and 75 years old who had recovered from COVID-19. The CDR3 protein is CASSQYLQGNTEAFF. In DNA form, the CDR3 reads TGTGCCAGCAGCCAGTACCTACAGGGGAACACTGAAGCTTTCTTT.